Detailed here is one T cell receptor beta chain. Its antigen is not identified. Germline CDR1 SGHNT, CDR2 YENEEA. V trimming: 5 bases; J trimming: 4 bases; junction bases outside the gene matches: 6. The CDR3 loop spans 14 amino acids. These data come from a study of cytomegalovirus exposure and HLA in healthy donors. Donors were nominally healthy when sampled, though unrecorded immune exposures were likely. General study points: Later work found most CMV-associated TCR beta chains apparently HLA-restricted.

Both 60 Vbeta primers and 13 Jbeta primers went into the PCR. Repertoires were generated with immunoSEQ multiplex PCR, while TCRdb's copy carries only in-frame clones and drops some. The data show 120,000 or so clones, with roughly 83% seen just once and about 20% held by the top ten. Material for sequencing was PBMCs. V usage is TRBV11-3 and J usage is TRBJ1-1; 8 nucleotides agree with TRBD1. This receptor was obtained from a man between 18 and 35 years old in good health and CMV-seropositive. CDR3 sequence (DNA): TGTGCCAGCAGCCTGGGGACAGGCCCCACTGAAGCTTTCTTT. Protein: CASSLGTGPTEAFF. Full variable domain (remainder filled in from reference TRBV11-3 and TRBJ1-1): EAGVVQSPRYKIIEKKQPVAFWCNPISGHNTLYWYLQNLGQGPELLIRYENEEAVDDSQLPKDRFSAERLKGVDSTLKIQPAELGDSAVYLCASSLGTGPTEAFFGQGTRLTVV.